A single T cell receptor beta chain is shown here with its context. The trim removed 6 bases at V and 7 bases at J, leaving 6 bases unmatched. Germline V gene sequence: CDR1 MDHEN, CDR2 SYDVKM. There are 14 residues in the CDR3. Produced via immunoSEQ multiplex PCR; TCRdb's table is partial and in-frame only. The sample lists some 220,000 clones, approximately 85% occurring once. These data come from a study of blood T cell repertoires in COVID-19. The sample consisted of peripheral blood. This sequence originates from a man aged 50-59 years with COVID-19, enrolled during active disease. This chain connects TRBV28 to TRBJ1-2; 12 nucleotides match TRBD1. CDR3 in DNA: TGTGCCAGCAGGGGGACAGGGGGCTGGGTTGGCTACACCTTC. This codes for CASRGTGGWVGYTF.